Listed below are T cell receptor beta chains from one sample, sequenced in a study of T cell changes during pregnancy in multiple sclerosis. Using immunoSEQ multiplex PCR, the repertoire was profiled, and TCRdb retains in-frame clones only, with some absent. Of about 110,000 clones in the sample, around 93% are singletons; the top ten hold 0.78%. Sequencing was performed on peripheral blood, taken in the third trimester of pregnancy. All receptors come from a female donor in good health, enrolled as a control in a pregnancy study. Both conserved end residues are part of each CDR3. The D gene is left open where the match is weak. Clone size is stated in some rows and not others, as once, few, many or a class when expanded.

J gene: TRBJ1-1
V gene: TRBV2
D gene: .
CDR3 length: 15
clone size: .
CDR3 DNA: TGTGCCAGCAGTGGCCCGGTGATGAGGAACACTGAAGCTTTCTTT
CDR3 protein: CASSGPVMRNTEAFF

J gene: TRBJ2-7
V gene: TRBV7-2
D gene: TRBD2
CDR3 length: 16
clone size: .
CDR3 DNA: TGTGCCAGCAGCCGGGGACTAGCGGGGGAAACCTACGAGCAGTACTTC
CDR3 protein: CASSRGLAGETYEQYF

J gene: TRBJ1-1
V gene: TRBV6-4
D gene: .
CDR3 length: 13
clone size: .
CDR3 DNA: TGTGCCAGCAGCGCCACATTGAACACTGAAGCTTTCTTT
CDR3 protein: CASSATLNTEAFF

J gene: TRBJ1-1
V gene: TRBV5-1
D gene: .
CDR3 length: 12
clone size: .
CDR3 DNA: TGCGCCAGCAGGTACAGGGACACTGAAGCTTTCTTT
CDR3 protein: CASRYRDTEAFF

J gene: TRBJ1-1
V gene: TRBV19
D gene: TRBD1
CDR3 length: 14
clone size: few
CDR3 DNA: TGTGCCAGTGGATACAGGGGGCAAGAAACTGAAGCTTTCTTT
CDR3 protein: CASGYRGQETEAFF

J gene: TRBJ1-3
V gene: TRBV6-6
D gene: TRBD1
CDR3 length: 15
clone size: .
CDR3 DNA: TGTGCCAGCAGTCTGGGACAGTACTCTGGAAACACCATATATTTT
CDR3 protein: CASSLGQYSGNTIYF

J gene: TRBJ1-1
V gene: TRBV7-3
D gene: .
CDR3 length: 14
clone size: .
CDR3 DNA: TGTGCCAGCAGCTTAATTCAGGGGACCGCTGAAGCTTTCTTT
CDR3 protein: CASSLIQGTAEAFF

J gene: TRBJ2-1
V gene: TRBV7-9
D gene: TRBD2
CDR3 length: 14
clone size: once
CDR3 DNA: TGTGCCAGCAGCGCCTCACTAGCGAGCAATGAGCAGTTCTTC
CDR3 protein: CASSASLASNEQFF

J gene: TRBJ2-3
V gene: TRBV7-6
D gene: .
CDR3 length: 13
clone size: .
CDR3 DNA: TGTGCCAGCAGCCCCAGTAGCACAGATACGCAGTATTTT
CDR3 protein: CASSPSSTDTQYF

J gene: TRBJ2-2
V gene: TRBV5-1
D gene: TRBD1
CDR3 length: 14
clone size: few
CDR3 DNA: TGCGCCAGCAGCTACACAGGGGGCACCGGGGAGCTGTTTTTT
CDR3 protein: CASSYTGGTGELFF

J gene: TRBJ1-1
V gene: TRBV6-5
D gene: TRBD1
CDR3 length: 13
clone size: .
CDR3 DNA: TGTGCCAGCAGTTACTCGAGACAGGGGTCAGCTTTCTTT
CDR3 protein: CASSYSRQGSAFF

J gene: TRBJ1-1
V gene: TRBV9
D gene: .
CDR3 length: 13
clone size: .
CDR3 DNA: TGTGCCAGCAGCCCAGGGTCAGGGACTGAAGCTTTCTTT
CDR3 protein: CASSPGSGTEAFF

J gene: TRBJ1-1
V gene: TRBV19
D gene: .
CDR3 length: 12
clone size: .
CDR3 DNA: TGTGCCAGTAGCCGTTCGAACACTGAAGCTTTCTTT
CDR3 protein: CASSRSNTEAFF

J gene: TRBJ1-4
V gene: TRBV16
D gene: .
CDR3 length: 15
clone size: once
CDR3 DNA: TGTGCCAGCAGCCAATCTCAGGGTCTTGGGGAAAAACTGTTTTTT
CDR3 protein: CASSQSQGLGEKLFF

J gene: TRBJ1-1
V gene: TRBV5-6
D gene: TRBD1
CDR3 length: 14
clone size: .
CDR3 DNA: TGTGCCAGCCACGGACAGGGGGCTGTAACTGAAGCTTTCTTT
CDR3 protein: CASHGQGAVTEAFF

J gene: TRBJ2-5
V gene: TRBV10-2
D gene: TRBD2
CDR3 length: 18
clone size: .
CDR3 DNA: TGCGCCAGCAGTGAAGGGGGGAGAGCACTAGCGGGGGAAGAGACCCAGTACTTC
CDR3 protein: CASSEGGRALAGEETQYF

J gene: TRBJ2-7
V gene: TRBV13
D gene: .
CDR3 length: 14
clone size: .
CDR3 DNA: TGTGCCAGCAGCCAACGGACAGCCTCCTACGAGCAGTACTTC
CDR3 protein: CASSQRTASYEQYF

J gene: TRBJ2-7
V gene: TRBV19
D gene: TRBD1
CDR3 length: 16
clone size: once
CDR3 DNA: TGTGCCAGTAGTCTCCTTGGGACAGGGAATACCTACGAGCAGTACTTC
CDR3 protein: CASSLLGTGNTYEQYF

J gene: TRBJ2-5
V gene: TRBV30
D gene: TRBD2
CDR3 length: 17
clone size: .
CDR3 DNA: TGTGCCTGGAGTGGGGCTAGCGGGGGGGCAGGTAGAGAGACCCAGTACTTC
CDR3 protein: CAWSGASGGAGRETQYF

J gene: TRBJ1-5
V gene: TRBV4-3
D gene: .
CDR3 length: 15
clone size: once
CDR3 DNA: TGCGCCAGCAGCCAAGACTACTGGAGCAATCAGCCCCAGCATTTT
CDR3 protein: CASSQDYWSNQPQHF